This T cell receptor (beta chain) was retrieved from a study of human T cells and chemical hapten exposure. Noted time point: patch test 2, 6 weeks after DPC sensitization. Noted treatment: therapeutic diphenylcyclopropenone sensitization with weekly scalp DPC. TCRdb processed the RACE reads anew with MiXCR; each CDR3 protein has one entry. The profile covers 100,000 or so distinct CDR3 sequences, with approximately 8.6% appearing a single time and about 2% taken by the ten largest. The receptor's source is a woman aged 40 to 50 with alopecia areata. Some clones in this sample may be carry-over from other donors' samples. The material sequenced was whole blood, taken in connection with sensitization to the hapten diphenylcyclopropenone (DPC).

This CDR3 is CASSQVSSGSYEQYF. The CDR3 region has the DNA TGCGCCAGCAGCCAAGTGTCTAGCGGGAGTTACGAGCAGTACTTC. The chain couples TRBV4-3 to TRBJ2-7; 10 nucleotides match TRBD2. From germline, CDR1 is LGHNA and CDR2 YSLEER. V shed 1 base and J 4 bases; nucleotides not matched to a gene: 4. The CDR3 contains 15 residues.